A single sample is the source of the 15 T cell receptor beta chains below, sequenced in a study of neurological immune-mediated disorders. TCRdb called the 5' RACE reads again in MiXCR, with one record for every CDR3 protein. The table records approximately 58,000 distinct CDR3 sequences, about an eighth of them present only once. Sequenced: PBMCs. These receptors all stem from a man aged 55-75 years in good health.

This clonotype was seen many times. The gene calls are TRBV6-1 and TRBJ1-1; D is unclear. Per germline, CDR1 MNHNS and CDR2 SASEGT. The CDR3 loop spans 13 amino acids. Trimming left V 6 bases short and J 5 bases short, with 13 bases between. This chain's CDR3 is CASSKGGTTEAFF. The CDR3 DNA follows: TGTGCCAGCAGCAAGGGAGGAACGACTGAAGCTTTCTTT.

This clonotype showed up many times. The chain is built from TRBV7-2 and TRBJ2-4; TRBD1 matches at 7 bases. The length of the CDR3 is 14 residues. Trimming cost V 0 bases and J 8 bases; bases outside gene matches: 4. Germline CDR1 SGHTA, CDR2 FQGNSA. The CDR3 reads CASSLAAGGDIQYF. For the CDR3, the DNA is TGTGCCAGCAGCTTAGCGGCAGGGGGAGACATTCAGTACTTC.

This clonotype was counted ten times or more. V is TRBV20-1 and J is TRBJ2-3; the D gene could be TRBD1 or TRBD2 (7 bases each). The germline V gene has CDR1 DFQATT and CDR2 SNEGSKA (reference sequence). V was cut by 2 bases and J by 3 bases, with 18 bases left in between. The CDR3 is 16 residues long. This chain's CDR3 is CSARRGRGLATDTQYF. DNA of the CDR3: TGCAGTGCTAGAAGAGGGAGGGGGCTAGCTACAGATACGCAGTATTTT.

This clonotype has ten or more counts. The rearrangement uses TRBV6-1 and TRBJ2-3, with TRBD1 identical over 7 bases. The CDR3 loop spans 14 amino acids. The junction had 7 bases not matched to a gene; V was cut back by 6 bases and J by 4 bases. Germline V gives CDR1 MNHNS, CDR2 SASEGT. The CDR3 nucleotides are TGTGCCAGCAGGAGCACAGGGGTGGCAGATACGCAGTATTTT. As protein: CASRSTGVADTQYF.

This clonotype was counted at least ten times. This chain joins TRBV20-1 and TRBJ1-1; 11 bases are shared with TRBD1. Germline trimming cut 4 bases from V and 5 bases from J; bases unmatched to any gene: 6. Per germline, CDR1 DFQATT and CDR2 SNEGSKA (reference sequence). The CDR3 consists of 14 residues. Written as DNA, the CDR3 is TGCAGTGCTAACCGGGACAGGGGGAATACTGAAGCTTTCTTT. Its protein product is CSANRDRGNTEAFF.

This clonotype was found a few times. The chain employs TRBV7-9 and TRBJ2-1; 8 bases are a match to TRBD1. Unmatched junction bases numbered 9, after V lost 5 bases and J lost 3 bases. The length of the CDR3 is 16 residues. The germline V gene has CDR1 SEHNR and CDR2 FQNEAQ (reference sequence). For the CDR3, the DNA is TGTGCCAGCAGCACATACAGACAGGGGTACTACAATGAGCAGTTCTTC. This codes for CASSTYRQGYYNEQFF.

The sample holds many counts of this clonotype. V usage is TRBV10-3 and J usage is TRBJ1-2; D gene unclear. The CDR3 is 13 residues long. Germline V gene lookup returns CDR1 ENHRY and CDR2 SYGVKD. V was clipped by 4 bases and J by 5 bases, with 11 bases between them. The CDR3 here is CAISVLKYYGYTF. The DNA of the CDR3 is TGTGCCATCAGTGTCCTTAAGTATTATGGCTACACCTTC.

This clonotype showed up many times. The rearrangement joins TRBV5-1 to TRBJ1-1; D remains unclear. The CDR3 consists of 14 residues. Trimming took 4 bases from V and 4 from J, leaving 14 bases between them. The germline V gene has CDR1 SGHRS and CDR2 YFSETQ. The CDR3 sequence: CASSLYGEGTEAFF. The CDR3 coding sequence is TGCGCCAGCAGCCTCTACGGGGAAGGCACTGAAGCTTTCTTT.

This clonotype was detected many times. J is TRBJ2-1 and V is TRBV7-2; D possibly uses TRBD1 or TRBD2 (5 bases each). Between the trimmed V and J ends, which lost 10 bases and 3 bases, there was a span of 13 bases. The CDR3 spans 13 residues. The germline V gene encodes CDR1 SGHTA and CDR2 FQGNSA. The CDR3 reads CATSGQVYNEQFF. The CDR3 DNA sequence: TGTGCCACCTCGGGGCAGGTCTACAATGAGCAGTTCTTC.

This clonotype was detected many times. V gene TRBV7-2 combines with J gene TRBJ1-5; D unclear. Looked up from germline, CDR1 is SGHTA and CDR2 is FQGNSA. V was clipped by 2 bases and J by 3 bases, with 8 bases between them. The CDR3 has 14 residues. CDR3 nucleotide sequence: TGTGCCAGCAGCTTAACACGTAACAATCAGCCCCAGCATTTT. Translation gives CASSLTRNNQPQHF.

This clonotype appeared many times. The rearrangement joins TRBV24-1 to TRBJ1-5; 7 bases agree with TRBD1. Germline-derived CDR1 and CDR2 are KGHDR and SFDVKD. CDR3 length: 13 residues. Unmatched junction bases numbered 5, after V lost 4 bases and J lost 9 bases. CDR3 loop: CATSDRGEMPQHF. The CDR3 region has the DNA TGTGCCACCAGTGACAGGGGGGAGATGCCCCAGCATTTT.

There are many counts of this clonotype. The V gene is TRBV3-1, the J gene TRBJ2-2; D unclear. From germline, CDR1 is LGHDT and CDR2 YNNKEL (reference sequence). The CDR3 is made up of 13 amino acids. V was pared by 2 bases and J by 5 bases, with 6 bases between. In DNA form, the CDR3 reads TGTGCCAGCAGCCAACTCGGGACCGGGGAGCTGTTTTTT. Protein sequence: CASSQLGTGELFF. Combining the CDR3 with reference TRBV3-1 and TRBJ2-2 gives the whole variable domain DTAVSQTPKYLVTQMGNDKSIKCEQNLGHDTMYWYKQDSKKFLKIMFSYNNKELIINETVPNRFSPKSPDKAHLNLHINSLELGDSAVYFCASSQLGTGELFFGEGSRLTVL.

This clonotype was counted ten times or more. The chain joins TRBV5-1 to TRBJ2-1; possible D gene TRBD2, 7 bases. Germline CDR1 SGHRS, CDR2 YFSETQ. Trimming cost V 1 base and J 9 bases, with 14 bases left between them. This CDR3 has 14 amino acids. This CDR3 reads CASSLSFGGAEQFF. As DNA, the CDR3 is TGCGCCAGCAGCTTGTCTTTTGGGGGGGCTGAGCAGTTCTTC.

This clonotype was seen many times. The J gene is TRBJ1-1, the V gene TRBV20-1; 7 bases agree with TRBD1. CDR1 is DFQATT and CDR2 is SNEGSKA in the germline V gene (reference sequence). The CDR3 extends over 14 amino acids. Trimming cost V 1 base and J 5 bases; bases outside gene matches: 7. The CDR3 nucleotides read TGCAGTGCTAGAGGCGACCAGGGGGGGACTGAAGCTTTCTTT. Translation gives CSARGDQGGTEAFF.

The table lists this clonotype with many counts. This sequence joins TRBV7-8 and TRBJ1-3; maybe TRBD1 (5 bases). Trimming cost V 1 base and J 2 bases, with 6 bases left between them. The germline V gene encodes CDR1 SGHVS and CDR2 FQNEAQ. There are 14 residues in the CDR3. The CDR3 region has the DNA TGTGCCAGCAGCTTAGGGGGGACTGGAAACACCATATATTTT. This gives the protein CASSLGGTGNTIYF.